This T cell receptor beta chain was retrieved from a study of blood T cell repertoires in COVID-19. Study at large: Researchers got acute and convalescent COVID-19 samples from the United States, Italy and Spain. Sources were T cells, B-cell-depleted T cells, or PBMCs; the material itself was cDNA or gDNA.

In the original workflow: Reference gene primer amplification gave nucleated cell count estimates. The method was immunoSEQ multiplex PCR; TCRdb's version includes in-frame clones alone and lacks a portion of them. V, J and clone size reflect that table, while D and trimming were determined from the DNA. Altogether some 80,000 clones are present, more than 90% being singletons, with the ten largest covering around a sixth. This clone was counted only a few times. V lost 2 bases, J lost 2 bases, and 14 bases stayed unmatched. Per germline, CDR1 GTSNPN and CDR2 SVGIG (reference sequence). CDR3 length: 17 residues.

Sequenced sample: peripheral blood. The chain couples TRBV30 to TRBJ2-7; 8 bases are a match to TRBD2. This clonotype was sampled from an elderly woman with active or convalescent COVID-19. CDR3 region: CAWSPWSLSGIAYEQYF. The CDR3, as DNA: TGTGCCTGGAGTCCTTGGTCCCTTAGCGGGATCGCCTACGAGCAGTACTTC.